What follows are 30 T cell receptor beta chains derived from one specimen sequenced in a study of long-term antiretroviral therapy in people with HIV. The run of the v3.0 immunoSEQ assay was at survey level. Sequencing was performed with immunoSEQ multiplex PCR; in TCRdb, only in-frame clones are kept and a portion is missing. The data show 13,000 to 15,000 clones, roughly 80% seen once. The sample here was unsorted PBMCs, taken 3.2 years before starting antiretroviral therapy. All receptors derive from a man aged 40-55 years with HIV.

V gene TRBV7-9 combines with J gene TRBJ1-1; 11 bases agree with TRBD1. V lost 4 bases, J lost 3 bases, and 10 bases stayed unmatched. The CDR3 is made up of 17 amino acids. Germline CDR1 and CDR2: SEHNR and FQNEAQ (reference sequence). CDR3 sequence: CASSSGTGGNRDTEAFF. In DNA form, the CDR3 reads TGTGCCAGCAGCTCGGGGACAGGGGGTAATAGGGACACTGAAGCTTTCTTT.

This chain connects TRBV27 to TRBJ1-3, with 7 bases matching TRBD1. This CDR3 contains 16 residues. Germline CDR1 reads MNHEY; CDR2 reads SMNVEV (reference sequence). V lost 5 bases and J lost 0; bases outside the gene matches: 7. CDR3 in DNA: TGTGCCAGCAGTCCACAGGGGTCGCTCTCTGGAAACACCATATATTTT. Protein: CASSPQGSLSGNTIYF.

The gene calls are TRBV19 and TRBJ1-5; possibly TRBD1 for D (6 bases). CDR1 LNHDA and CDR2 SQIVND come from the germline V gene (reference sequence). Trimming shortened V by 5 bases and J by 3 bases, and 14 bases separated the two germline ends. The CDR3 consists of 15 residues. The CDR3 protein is CASSVLTGSNQPQHF. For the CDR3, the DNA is TGTGCCAGTAGTGTCCTGACAGGTTCCAATCAGCCCCAGCATTTT.

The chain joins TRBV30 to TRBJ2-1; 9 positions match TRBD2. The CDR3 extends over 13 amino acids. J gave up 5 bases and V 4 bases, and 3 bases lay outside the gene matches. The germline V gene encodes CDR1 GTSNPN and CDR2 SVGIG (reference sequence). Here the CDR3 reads CAWTSGIHNEQFF. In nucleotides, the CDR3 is TGTGCCTGGACTAGCGGGATCCACAATGAGCAGTTCTTC.

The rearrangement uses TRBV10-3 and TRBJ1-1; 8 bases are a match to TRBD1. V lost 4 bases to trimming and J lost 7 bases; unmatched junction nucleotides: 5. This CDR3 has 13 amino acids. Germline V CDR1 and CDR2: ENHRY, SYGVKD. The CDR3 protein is CAISGQGSLEAFF. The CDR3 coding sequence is TGTGCCATCAGTGGACAGGGGAGCCTTGAAGCTTTCTTT.

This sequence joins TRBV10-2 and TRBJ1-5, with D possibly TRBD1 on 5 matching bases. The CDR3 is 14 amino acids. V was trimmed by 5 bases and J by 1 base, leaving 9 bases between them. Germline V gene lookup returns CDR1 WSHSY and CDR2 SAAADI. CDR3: CASSQGMSNQPQHF. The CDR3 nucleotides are TGCGCCAGCAGTCAGGGAATGAGCAATCAGCCCCAGCATTTT.

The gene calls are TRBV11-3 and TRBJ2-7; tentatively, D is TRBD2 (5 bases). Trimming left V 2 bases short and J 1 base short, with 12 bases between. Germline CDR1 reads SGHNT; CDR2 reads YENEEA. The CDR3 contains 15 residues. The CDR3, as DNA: TGTGCCAGCAGCTTATTTGGTGGACTTTCCTACGAGCAGTACTTC. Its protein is CASSLFGGLSYEQYF.

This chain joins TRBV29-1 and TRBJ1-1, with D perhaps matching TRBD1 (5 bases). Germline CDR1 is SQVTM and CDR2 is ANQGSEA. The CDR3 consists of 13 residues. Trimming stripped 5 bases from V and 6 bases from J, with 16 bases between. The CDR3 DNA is TGCAGCGTTTCGGGCAGGGCGGTCGCTGAAGCTTTCTTT. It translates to CSVSGRAVAEAFF.

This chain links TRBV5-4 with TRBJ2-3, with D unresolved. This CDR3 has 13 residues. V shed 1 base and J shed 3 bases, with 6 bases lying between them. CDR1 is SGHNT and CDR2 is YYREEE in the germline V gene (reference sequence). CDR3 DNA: TGTGCCAGCAGCTTGAGAGGAACAGATACGCAGTATTTT. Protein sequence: CASSLRGTDTQYF.

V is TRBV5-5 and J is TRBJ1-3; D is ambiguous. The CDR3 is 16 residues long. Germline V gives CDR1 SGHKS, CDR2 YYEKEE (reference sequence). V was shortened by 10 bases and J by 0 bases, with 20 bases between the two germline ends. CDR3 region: CAAVGPNILSGNTIYF. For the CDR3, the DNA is TGTGCCGCCGTGGGCCCGAATATCCTCTCTGGAAACACCATATATTTT.

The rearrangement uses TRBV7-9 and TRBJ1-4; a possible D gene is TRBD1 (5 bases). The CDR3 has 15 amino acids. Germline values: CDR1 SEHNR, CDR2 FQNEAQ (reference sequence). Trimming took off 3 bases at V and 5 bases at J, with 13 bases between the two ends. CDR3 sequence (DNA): TGTGCCAGCAGCTTCCCCGCGACAGTAAATGAAAAACTGTTTTTT. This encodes CASSFPATVNEKLFF.

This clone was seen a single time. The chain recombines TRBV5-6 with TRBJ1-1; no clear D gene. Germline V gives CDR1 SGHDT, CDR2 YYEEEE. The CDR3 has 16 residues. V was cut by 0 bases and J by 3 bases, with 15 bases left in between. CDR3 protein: CASSLGATGGYTEAFF. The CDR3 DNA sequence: TGTGCCAGCAGCTTGGGAGCGACGGGAGGGTACACTGAAGCTTTCTTT. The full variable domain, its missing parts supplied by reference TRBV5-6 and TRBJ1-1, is DAGVTQSPTHLIKTRGQQVTLRCSPKSGHDTVSWYQQALGQGPQFIFQYYEEEERQRGNFPDRFSGHQFPNYSSELNVNALLLGDSALYLCASSLGATGGYTEAFFGQGTRLTVV.

This chain's CDR3 is CAWGQGNTEAFF. The CDR3 region has the DNA TGTGCCTGGGGACAGGGAAACACTGAAGCTTTCTTT. The V gene is TRBV30, the J gene TRBJ1-1; 8 bases match TRBD1. This CDR3 contains 12 residues. After removal of 5 bases from V and 2 bases from J, the junction contained 1 base not matched to a gene. The germline V gene has CDR1 GTSNPN and CDR2 SVGIG (reference sequence).

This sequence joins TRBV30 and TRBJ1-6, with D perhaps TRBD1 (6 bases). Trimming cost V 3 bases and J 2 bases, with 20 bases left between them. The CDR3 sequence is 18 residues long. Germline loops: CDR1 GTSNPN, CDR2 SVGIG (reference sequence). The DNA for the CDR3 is TGTGCCTGGAGCCCTGCTGGGATGGCAGGGGCCTATAATTCACCCCTCCACTTT. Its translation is CAWSPAGMAGAYNSPLHF.

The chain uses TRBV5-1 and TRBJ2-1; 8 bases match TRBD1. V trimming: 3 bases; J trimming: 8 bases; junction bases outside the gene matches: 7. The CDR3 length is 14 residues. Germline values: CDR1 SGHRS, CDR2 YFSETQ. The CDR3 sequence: CASSSGQGSYEQFF. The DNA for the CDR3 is TGCGCCAGCAGCTCTGGACAGGGCAGTTATGAGCAGTTCTTC. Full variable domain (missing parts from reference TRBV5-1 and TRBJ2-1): KAGVTQTPRYLIKTRGQQVTLSCSPISGHRSVSWYQQTPGQGLQFLFEYFSETQRNKGNFPGRFSGRQFSNSRSEMNVSTLELGDSALYLCASSSGQGSYEQFFGPGTRLTVL.

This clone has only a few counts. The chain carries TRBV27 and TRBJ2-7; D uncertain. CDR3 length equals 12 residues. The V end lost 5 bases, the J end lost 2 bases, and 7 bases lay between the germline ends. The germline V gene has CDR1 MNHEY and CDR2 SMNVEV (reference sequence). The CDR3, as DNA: TGTGCCAGCAGTCCTAGTCCCTACGAGCAGTACTTC. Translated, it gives CASSPSPYEQYF.

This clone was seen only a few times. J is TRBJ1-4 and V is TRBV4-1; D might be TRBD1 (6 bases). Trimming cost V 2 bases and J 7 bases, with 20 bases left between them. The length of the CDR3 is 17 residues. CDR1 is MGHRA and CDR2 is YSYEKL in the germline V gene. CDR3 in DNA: TGCGCCAGCAGCCAAACGACCCGAAGCAGGGGAGGTGAAAAACTGTTTTTT. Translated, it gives CASSQTTRSRGGEKLFF.

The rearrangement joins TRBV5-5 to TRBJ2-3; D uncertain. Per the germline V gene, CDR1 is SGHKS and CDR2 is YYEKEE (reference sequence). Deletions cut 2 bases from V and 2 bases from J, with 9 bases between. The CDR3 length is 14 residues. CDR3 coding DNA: TGTGCCAGCAGCTTCCCTCGTAACACAGATACGCAGTATTTT. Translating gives CASSFPRNTDTQYF.

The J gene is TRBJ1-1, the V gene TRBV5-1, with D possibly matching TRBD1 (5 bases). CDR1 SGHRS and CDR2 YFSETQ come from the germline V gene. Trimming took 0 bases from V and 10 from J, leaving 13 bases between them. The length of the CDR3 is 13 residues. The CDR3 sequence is CASSLAGVVGAFF. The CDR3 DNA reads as TGCGCCAGCAGCTTGGCGGGGGTCGTGGGAGCTTTCTTT.

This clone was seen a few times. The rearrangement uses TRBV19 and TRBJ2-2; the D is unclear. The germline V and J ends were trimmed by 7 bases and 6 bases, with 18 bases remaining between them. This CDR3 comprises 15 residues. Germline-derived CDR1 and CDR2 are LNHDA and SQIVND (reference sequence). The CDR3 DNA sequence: TGTGCCAGTAACCCATCCCCCCGAGGCGCCGGGGAGCTGTTTTTT. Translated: CASNPSPRGAGELFF. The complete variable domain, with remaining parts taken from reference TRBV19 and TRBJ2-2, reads DGGITQSPKYLFRKEGQNVTLSCEQNLNHDAMYWYRQDPGQGLRLIYYSQIVNDFQKGDIAEGYSVSREKKESFPLTVTSAQKNPTAFYLCASNPSPRGAGELFFGEGSRLTVL.

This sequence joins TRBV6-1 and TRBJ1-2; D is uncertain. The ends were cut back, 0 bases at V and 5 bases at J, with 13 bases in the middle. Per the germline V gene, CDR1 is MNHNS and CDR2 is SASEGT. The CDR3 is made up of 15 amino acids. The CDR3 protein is CASSEAIRILYGYTF. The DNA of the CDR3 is TGTGCCAGCAGTGAAGCAATCCGCATCCTTTATGGCTACACCTTC.

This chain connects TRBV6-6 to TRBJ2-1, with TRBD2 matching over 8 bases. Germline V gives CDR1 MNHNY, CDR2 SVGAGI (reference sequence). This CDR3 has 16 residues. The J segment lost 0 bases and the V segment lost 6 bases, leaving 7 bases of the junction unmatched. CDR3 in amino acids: CASSARGASSYNEQFF. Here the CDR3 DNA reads TGTGCCAGCAGCGCGCGGGGGGCGAGCTCCTACAATGAGCAGTTCTTC.

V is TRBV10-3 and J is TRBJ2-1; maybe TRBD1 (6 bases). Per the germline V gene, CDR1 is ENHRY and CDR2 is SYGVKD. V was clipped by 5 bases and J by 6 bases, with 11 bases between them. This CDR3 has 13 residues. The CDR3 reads CAISSTGSNEQFF. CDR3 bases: TGTGCCATCAGTTCTACAGGGAGCAATGAGCAGTTCTTC.

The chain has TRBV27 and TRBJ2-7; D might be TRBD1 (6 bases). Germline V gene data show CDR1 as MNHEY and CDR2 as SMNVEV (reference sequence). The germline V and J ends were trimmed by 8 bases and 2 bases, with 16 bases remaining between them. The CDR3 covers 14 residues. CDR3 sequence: CASFGRGGPYEQYF. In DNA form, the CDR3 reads TGTGCCAGCTTCGGTCGAGGGGGACCCTACGAGCAGTACTTC.

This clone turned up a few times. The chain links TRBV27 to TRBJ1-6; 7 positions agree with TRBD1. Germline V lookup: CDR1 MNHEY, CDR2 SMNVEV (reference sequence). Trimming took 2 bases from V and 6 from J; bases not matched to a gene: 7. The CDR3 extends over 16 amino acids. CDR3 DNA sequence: TGTGCCAGCAGTTTAGGGACAGTCCCCTCTAATTCACCCCTCCACTTT. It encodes CASSLGTVPSNSPLHF.

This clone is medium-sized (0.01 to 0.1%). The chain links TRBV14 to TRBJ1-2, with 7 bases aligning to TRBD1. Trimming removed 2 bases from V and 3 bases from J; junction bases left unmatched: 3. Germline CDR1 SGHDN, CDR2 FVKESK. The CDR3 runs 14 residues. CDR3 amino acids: CASSQFTGDYGYTF. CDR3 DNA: TGTGCCAGCAGCCAATTTACAGGGGACTATGGCTACACCTTC. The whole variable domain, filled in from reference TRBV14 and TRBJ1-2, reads EAGVTQFPSHSVIEKGQTVTLRCDPISGHDNLYWYRRVMGKEIKFLLHFVKESKQDESGMPNNRFLAERTGGTYSTLKVQPAELEDSGVYFCASSQFTGDYGYTFGSGTRLTVV.

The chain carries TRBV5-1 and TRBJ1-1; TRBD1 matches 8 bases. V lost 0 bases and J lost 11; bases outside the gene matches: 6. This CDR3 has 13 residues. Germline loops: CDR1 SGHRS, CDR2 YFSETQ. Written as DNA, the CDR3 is TGCGCCAGCAGCTTGGAGGGGACAGGACTTGCTTTCTTT. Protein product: CASSLEGTGLAFF.

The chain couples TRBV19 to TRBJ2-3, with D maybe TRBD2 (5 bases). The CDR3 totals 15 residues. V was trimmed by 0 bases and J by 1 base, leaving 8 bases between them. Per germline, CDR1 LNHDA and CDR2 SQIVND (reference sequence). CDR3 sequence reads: CASSIEGDGTDTQYF. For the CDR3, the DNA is TGTGCCAGTAGTATAGAGGGAGACGGCACAGATACGCAGTATTTT.

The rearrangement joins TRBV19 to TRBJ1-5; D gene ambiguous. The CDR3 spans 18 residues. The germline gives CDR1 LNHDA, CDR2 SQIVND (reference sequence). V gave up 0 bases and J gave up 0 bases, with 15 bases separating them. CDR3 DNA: TGTGCCAGTAGTATAGAGACGATGGTTTGGGCTAGCAATCAGCCCCAGCATTTT. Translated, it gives CASSIETMVWASNQPQHF.

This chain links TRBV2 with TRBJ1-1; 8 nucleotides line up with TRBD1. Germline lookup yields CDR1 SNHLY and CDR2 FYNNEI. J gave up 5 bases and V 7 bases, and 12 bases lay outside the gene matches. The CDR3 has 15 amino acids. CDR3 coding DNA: TGTGCCAGCACTCTGCTCCAGGGGGCCCGAACTGAAGCTTTCTTT. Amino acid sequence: CASTLLQGARTEAFF.